Following are 26 T cell receptor beta chains from one sample sequenced in a study of vaccination and CD4 T cells after COVID-19. The Oncomine TCR Beta short-read assay sequenced DNA from cultured CD4+ T cells. Via MiXCR, TCRdb re-called the PCR reads, giving one row per CDR3 protein. This table has 13,000 or so distinct CDR3 sequences, about four fifths appearing once. Antigens of these TCRs are unknown. The sample's treatment: approximately 11-day PBMC culture with coronavirus spike peptide pools or control peptides (ViraFEST assay). Specimen: CD4+ T cells from blood, cultured in vitro. The origin of the receptors is a human donor who had recovered from COVID-19.

The CDR3 region is CAWGGEREMTDTQYF. In nucleotides, the CDR3 is TGTGCCTGGGGTGGGGAGCGGGAGATGACAGATACGCAGTATTTT. V gene TRBV30 combines with J gene TRBJ2-3, with 8 positions matching TRBD2. Germline CDR1 reads GTSNPN; CDR2 reads SVGIG (reference sequence). CDR3 length equals 15 residues. V trimming: 5 bases; J trimming: 3 bases; junction bases outside the gene matches: 10.

This chain links TRBV6-1 with TRBJ2-1, with 10 bases that match TRBD1. Germline trimming cut 5 bases from V and 6 bases from J; bases unmatched to any gene: 7. Germline V lookup: CDR1 MNHNS, CDR2 SASEGT. CDR3 length: 15 amino acids. CDR3 nucleotides: TGTGCCAGCAGTCTGGACAGGGGGATGGTCAATGAGCAGTTCTTC. This sequence encodes CASSLDRGMVNEQFF.

This clonotype has more than one count but fewer than ten. The rearrangement joins TRBV7-2 to TRBJ2-7; D not certain. V gave up 2 bases and J gave up 2 bases, with 4 bases separating them. Germline CDR1 reads SGHTA; CDR2 reads FQGNSA. CDR3 length: 12 residues. CDR3 in amino acids: CASSLQPYEQYF. The CDR3 DNA reads TGTGCCAGCAGCTTACAGCCCTACGAGCAGTACTTC.

The J gene is TRBJ1-2, the V gene TRBV6-2 or TRBV6-3; 9 nucleotides match TRBD1. CDR1 MNHEY and CDR2 SVGEGT come from the germline V gene. The CDR3 covers 14 residues. J lost 2 bases, V lost 6 bases, and 4 bases had no gene match. The CDR3 protein is CASRGQGDNYGYTF. The CDR3 DNA reads TGTGCCAGCAGGGGACAGGGTGACAACTATGGCTACACCTTC.

This chain joins TRBV19 and TRBJ2-7; the D gene is possibly TRBD1 (6 bases). CDR1 is LNHDA and CDR2 is SQIVND in the germline V gene (reference sequence). The V gene lost 5 bases and the J gene lost 4 bases, with 12 bases spanning the gap. The CDR3 loop spans 13 amino acids. The CDR3 protein is CASSHREDYEQYF. The CDR3 nucleotides read TGTGCCAGTAGTCACAGGGAAGATTACGAGCAGTACTTC.

CDR3: CASRYAADMNTEAFF. The CDR3 DNA reads as TGTGCCAGTCGGTACGCCGCGGACATGAACACTGAAGCTTTCTTT. This chain uses TRBV19 with TRBJ1-1; D is perhaps TRBD1 (5 bases). The CDR3 runs to 15 residues. Germline V lookup: CDR1 LNHDA, CDR2 SQIVND (reference sequence). Trimming pared 8 bases from V and 0 bases from J, leaving 16 bases between.

The rearrangement uses TRBV6-5 and TRBJ1-4, with D unresolved. Germline CDR1 is MNHEY and CDR2 is SVGAGI. V was pared by 2 bases and J by 7 bases, with 11 bases between. The CDR3 consists of 14 residues. DNA of the CDR3: TGTGCCAGCAGTTACAATGATGACACTGAAAAACTGTTTTTT. Translation: CASSYNDDTEKLFF.

This rearrangement joins TRBV6-5 to TRBJ1-2, with D tentatively TRBD1 (6 bases). The CDR3 covers 18 residues. Trimming stripped 4 bases from V and 2 bases from J, with 23 bases between. Germline CDR1 is MNHEY and CDR2 is SVGAGI. CDR3 loop: CASSSDPGTTWRNYGYTF. CDR3 bases: TGTGCCAGCAGTTCTGACCCTGGGACAACCTGGAGAAACTATGGCTACACCTTC.

The chain carries TRBV20-1 and TRBJ1-2, with a possible D match to TRBD1 (6 bases). Germline CDR1 reads DFQATT; CDR2 reads SNEGSKA (reference sequence). The CDR3 has 17 amino acids. V dropped 0 bases and J dropped 1 base, with 18 bases sitting between them. In nucleotides, the CDR3 is TGCAGTGCTAGAGATTGGGCCAGGACAGTGAGTAACTATGGCTACACCTTC. Amino acid sequence: CSARDWARTVSNYGYTF.

The V and J genes are TRBV27 and TRBJ1-5, with 7 bases matching TRBD1. The CDR3 contains 16 residues. CDR1 is MNHEY and CDR2 is SMNVEV in the germline V gene (reference sequence). V was pared by 3 bases and J by 1 base, with 6 bases of the junction left unmatched. CDR3 nucleotide sequence: TGTGCCAGCAGTTTTCGGAGGGGGCCGAGCAATCAGCCCCAGCATTTT. Translated: CASSFRRGPSNQPQHF.

The chain carries TRBV19 and TRBJ1-1, with D tentatively TRBD1 (6 bases). Germline V gene sequence: CDR1 LNHDA, CDR2 SQIVND (reference sequence). V lost 6 bases, J lost 4 bases, and 12 bases lay in between. The CDR3 spans 13 residues. In nucleotides, the CDR3 is TGTGCCAGTAGGGCAGGGGTGGTCACTGAAGCTTTCTTT. Protein sequence: CASRAGVVTEAFF.

This chain uses TRBV6-1 with TRBJ2-1; D gene uncertain. The CDR3 has 15 amino acids. V lost 5 bases and J lost 0, with 11 bases in between. Germline V CDR1 and CDR2: MNHNS, SASEGT. The CDR3 sequence: CASSRRPASYNEQFF. The CDR3 coding sequence is TGTGCCAGCAGTCGGCGACCAGCCTCCTACAATGAGCAGTTCTTC.

The chain has TRBV18 and TRBJ1-2, with D tentatively TRBD1 (6 bases). The CDR3 spans 15 residues. V shed 3 bases and J shed 5 bases, with 16 bases lying between them. Germline loops: CDR1 KGHSH, CDR2 LQKENI. CDR3 coding DNA: TGTGCCAGCTCACCGCCCGTTAATAGGGGGTATGGCTACACCTTC. As protein: CASSPPVNRGYGYTF.

The chain joins TRBV30 to TRBJ1-5; unclear D gene. Germline V gene lookup returns CDR1 GTSNPN and CDR2 SVGIG (reference sequence). This CDR3 has 13 amino acids. The V end was cut by 0 bases, the J end by 1 base, with 4 bases between. The chain's CDR3 is CAWSVSSNQPQHF. The CDR3 DNA sequence: TGTGCCTGGAGTGTAAGCAGCAATCAGCCCCAGCATTTT. Full variable domain (outside the CDR3, taken from reference TRBV30 and TRBJ1-5): SQTIHQWPATLVQPVGSPLSLECTVEGTSNPNLYWYRQAAGRGLQLLFYSVGIGQISSEVPQNLSASRPQDRQFILSSKKLLLSDSGFYLCAWSVSSNQPQHFGDGTRLSIL.

The chain has TRBV18 and TRBJ1-2; TRBD1 is a possible D gene (6 bases). Germline CDR1 is KGHSH and CDR2 is LQKENI. V gave up 3 bases and J gave up 4 bases, with 15 bases separating them. The CDR3 is 15 amino acids. CDR3 residues: CASSPMDSASYGYTF. CDR3 DNA: TGTGCCAGCTCACCTATGGACAGCGCAAGCTATGGCTACACCTTC.

The J gene is TRBJ1-6, the V gene TRBV2; D is unresolved. Germline values: CDR1 SNHLY, CDR2 FYNNEI. Trimming pared 6 bases from V and 10 bases from J, leaving 16 bases between. The CDR3 runs 14 residues. CDR3 sequence reads: CASSTTRARSPLHF. DNA for the CDR3: TGTGCCAGCAGCACTACTCGGGCTCGCTCACCCCTCCACTTT.

The chain recombines TRBV20-1 with TRBJ1-5; no firm D call. The CDR3 totals 14 residues. V dropped 3 bases and J dropped 7 bases, with 16 bases sitting between them. Germline-derived CDR1 and CDR2 are DFQATT and SNEGSKA (reference sequence). DNA for the CDR3: TGCAGTGCTAGTTCGGTCCCTGGGGTACAGCCCCAGCATTTT. It specifies CSASSVPGVQPQHF.

The genes are TRBV20-1 and TRBJ1-4; no reliable D call. The CDR3 extends over 11 amino acids. With 5 bases removed from V and 8 bases from J, the gap between germline ends came to 9 bases. CDR1 and CDR2 from the germline V gene are DFQATT and SNEGSKA (reference sequence). The chain's CDR3 is CSAPGREKLFF. DNA for the CDR3: TGCAGTGCTCCCGGACGAGAAAAACTGTTTTTT.

The chain combines TRBV7-2 with TRBJ1-2, with TRBD1 identical over 8 bases. There are 15 residues in the CDR3. Germline V gene data show CDR1 as SGHTA and CDR2 as FQGNSA. J lost 5 bases, V lost 0 bases, and 5 bases had no gene match. CDR3 in DNA: TGTGCCAGCAGCTTAGCCCAGGGGGCGCGGTATGGCTACACCTTC. This sequence encodes CASSLAQGARYGYTF.

V gene TRBV7-6 combines with J gene TRBJ1-4; 8 bases are shared with TRBD1. Per germline, CDR1 SGHVS and CDR2 FNYEAQ. With V trimmed by 5 bases and J by 6 bases, 5 bases remained unmatched. The CDR3 runs 14 residues. CDR3 sequence (DNA): TGTGCCAGCAGCCATGACAGGGGAGATGAAAAACTGTTTTTT. Its protein is CASSHDRGDEKLFF.

The chain joins TRBV20-1 to TRBJ1-3; 7 nucleotides align to TRBD1. The junction had 8 bases not matched to a gene; V was cut back by 6 bases and J by 0 bases. The CDR3 covers 15 residues. Germline V gene sequence: CDR1 DFQATT, CDR2 SNEGSKA (reference sequence). In nucleotides, the CDR3 is TGCAGTGCCCAAGACAGGGTCTCCTCTGGAAACACCATATATTTT. Its translation: CSAQDRVSSGNTIYF.

The chain combines TRBV6-2 or TRBV6-3 with TRBJ2-7, with TRBD1 as a possible D gene (6 bases). V lost 4 bases to trimming and J lost 2 bases, with 12 bases between them. The CDR3 contains 14 residues. CDR1 and CDR2 (germline): MNHEY, SVGEGT. The CDR3 sequence is CASSLQGGPYEQYF. The CDR3 DNA sequence: TGTGCCAGCAGTTTACAGGGTGGTCCCTACGAGCAGTACTTC.

This sequence joins TRBV20-1 and TRBJ1-2; tentative D call: TRBD1 (6 bases). Germline V gene sequence: CDR1 DFQATT, CDR2 SNEGSKA (reference sequence). The CDR3 totals 15 residues. Trimming cost V 1 base and J 0 bases, with 12 bases left between them. CDR3 DNA sequence: TGCAGTGCTAGAGCCGGGCAGGGGACTAACTATGGCTACACCTTC. It specifies CSARAGQGTNYGYTF.

The chain recombines TRBV7-3 with TRBJ1-1, with D possibly TRBD1 on 6 matching bases. The CDR3 totals 14 residues. Trimming took off 5 bases at V and 1 base at J, with 11 bases between the two ends. Germline V gene sequence: CDR1 SGHTA, CDR2 FQGTGA. CDR3 coding DNA: TGTGCCAGCAGCCCATGGGGGCAGAACACTGAAGCTTTCTTT. Amino acids: CASSPWGQNTEAFF.

This clonotype was counted between two and nine times. The rearrangement links TRBV20-1 to TRBJ1-1; a weak D match, TRBD1 (5 bases). CDR1 and CDR2 from the germline V gene are DFQATT and SNEGSKA (reference sequence). The CDR3 extends over 12 amino acids. Here the CDR3 reads CRPGRPNTEAFF. In DNA form, the CDR3 reads TGCAGGCCGGGACGTCCGAACACTGAAGCTTTCTTT.

The chain carries TRBV6-2 or TRBV6-3 and TRBJ2-3, with TRBD2 matching over 7 bases. The V and J ends lost 6 bases and 1 base, in that order; junction bases with no gene match: 7. Germline V gene lookup returns CDR1 MNHEY and CDR2 SVGEGT. The length of the CDR3 is 15 residues. CDR3 loop: CASSSSGPGTDTQYF. The CDR3 coding sequence is TGTGCCAGCAGCTCTAGCGGACCTGGCACAGATACGCAGTATTTT.